The 16 T cell receptor beta chains below all came from one sample that was sequenced in a study of PD-1 blockade in classical Hodgkin lymphoma. Profiled with immunoSEQ multiplex PCR; TCRdb holds only in-frame clones, not every one. The profile shows some 96,000 clones, 75% to 90% of them singletons. The patients all showed relapse after autologous stem cell transplantation, while their brentuximab vedotin exposure varied. This specimen consisted of peripheral blood mononuclear cells (PBMCs), obtained at baseline. These receptors came from a human donor with classical Hodgkin lymphoma.

This clone appeared a single time. The chain has TRBV6-6 and TRBJ2-5; unclear D gene. In germline, CDR1 is MNHNY, CDR2 SVGAGI (reference sequence). Trimming removed 0 bases at V and 2 bases at J, with 4 bases between. This CDR3 is built from 13 residues. In DNA form, the CDR3 reads TGTGCCAGCAGTTACTCAGGGCAAGAGACCCAGTACTTC. It translates to CASSYSGQETQYF.

This chain connects TRBV10-3 to TRBJ2-3; unclear D gene. The CDR3 sequence is 14 residues long. V was cut by 0 bases and J by 2 bases, with 6 bases left in between. Germline V CDR1 and CDR2: ENHRY, SYGVKD. Here the CDR3 reads CAISESPDTDTQYF. In DNA form, the CDR3 reads TGTGCCATCAGTGAGTCGCCAGACACAGATACGCAGTATTTT.

The V and J genes are TRBV5-6 and TRBJ2-3, with D tentatively TRBD1 (5 bases). The V gene's germline CDR1 is SGHDT and CDR2 YYEEEE. V lost 1 base, J lost 7 bases, and 10 bases lay in between. The CDR3 has 13 residues. CDR3 in amino acids: CASSLQGPNTQYF. CDR3 in DNA: TGTGCCAGCAGCTTGCAGGGTCCAAATACGCAGTATTTT.

The chain uses TRBV10-3 and TRBJ2-7, with a possible D match to TRBD1 (6 bases). Trimming left V 5 bases short and J 3 bases short, with 14 bases between. The CDR3 is made up of 14 amino acids. Germline V gene data show CDR1 as ENHRY and CDR2 as SYGVKD. The CDR3 nucleotides read TGTGCCATCAGTACAACAGGGTATGACTACGAGCAGTACTTC. This gives the protein CAISTTGYDYEQYF.

This clone ranks as medium-sized. V and J are TRBV11-3 and TRBJ2-7; D is ambiguous. Per germline, CDR1 SGHNT and CDR2 YENEEA. Trimming took off 1 base at V and 3 bases at J, with 10 bases between the two ends. This CDR3 contains 14 residues. The CDR3: CASSLGFGNYEQYF. The CDR3 bases are TGTGCCAGCAGCTTAGGTTTCGGAAACTACGAGCAGTACTTC.

The chain employs TRBV29-1 and TRBJ2-1, with 11 nucleotides matching TRBD2. Germline V lookup: CDR1 SQVTM, CDR2 ANQGSEA. The length of the CDR3 is 13 residues. V was pared by 7 bases and J by 4 bases, with 3 bases of the junction left unmatched. This CDR3 is CSAGTSGYNEQFF. In DNA form, the CDR3 reads TGCAGCGCAGGGACTAGCGGTTACAATGAGCAGTTCTTC.

This clone was found once. The rearrangement joins TRBV29-1 to TRBJ2-5; D unresolved. This CDR3 has 14 residues. The V end lost 3 bases, the J end lost 2 bases, and 13 bases lay between the germline ends. CDR1 is SQVTM and CDR2 is ANQGSEA in the germline V gene. The CDR3, as DNA: TGCAGCGTTGATAGGCCCCCTCGACAAGAGACCCAGTACTTC. This translates into CSVDRPPRQETQYF.

The chain recombines TRBV30 with TRBJ2-2; 9 bases agree with TRBD2. V dropped 0 bases and J dropped 6; count of bases not matched to a gene: 2. Germline V lookup: CDR1 GTSNPN, CDR2 SVGIG (reference sequence). The CDR3 loop spans 14 amino acids. For the CDR3, the DNA is TGTGCCTGGAGTGTTCTAGCGGGACCCGGGGAGCTGTTTTTT. Protein sequence: CAWSVLAGPGELFF.

The chain uses TRBV18 and TRBJ2-1; D remains ambiguous. V was clipped by 1 base and J by 8 bases, with 6 bases between them. Germline CDR1 is KGHSH and CDR2 is LQKENI. The CDR3 totals 12 residues. In DNA, the CDR3 is TGTGCCAGCTCACCACTATCGGATGAGCAGTTCTTC. This gives the protein CASSPLSDEQFF.

The chain combines TRBV19 with TRBJ1-4; the D is unclear. Germline lookup yields CDR1 LNHDA and CDR2 SQIVND (reference sequence). CDR3 length equals 12 residues. The V gene lost 4 bases and the J gene lost 12 bases, with 12 bases spanning the gap. This CDR3 is CASSTSPRELFF. The DNA for the CDR3 is TGTGCCAGTAGTACCTCCCCTAGGGAACTGTTTTTT.

The J gene is TRBJ2-1, the V gene TRBV28; 10 bases are a match to TRBD2. CDR3 size: 14 residues. V trimming: 8 bases; J trimming: 9 bases; junction bases outside the gene matches: 10. CDR1 and CDR2 (germline): MDHEN, SYDVKM. CDR3 region: CASGGTSVPSEQFF. As DNA, the CDR3 is TGTGCCAGCGGCGGGACTAGCGTGCCTTCTGAGCAGTTCTTC. Supplemented by reference TRBV28 and TRBJ2-1, the full variable domain reads DVKVTQSSRYLVKRTGEKVFLECVQDMDHENMFWYRQDPGLGLRLIYFSYDVKMKEKGDIPEGYSVSREKKERFSLILESASTNQTSMYLCASGGTSVPSEQFFGPGTRLTVL.

V is TRBV7-6 and J is TRBJ2-2, with TRBD1 as a possible D gene (6 bases). V lost 1 base and J lost 4, with 13 bases in between. The CDR3 covers 16 residues. CDR1 is SGHVS, CDR2 FNYEAQ, per germline. CDR3 in DNA: TGTGCCAGCAGCTTAGATTCAGGGGTCAGCACCGGGGAGCTGTTTTTT. It translates to CASSLDSGVSTGELFF.

The V gene is TRBV28, the J gene TRBJ2-3, with 8 positions matching TRBD2. Germline V gene sequence: CDR1 MDHEN, CDR2 SYDVKM. CDR3 size: 15 residues. V dropped 5 bases and J dropped 2; count of bases not matched to a gene: 6. The CDR3 region is CASSTRGGPTDTQYF. In DNA, the CDR3 is TGTGCCAGCAGTACCCGGGGGGGTCCCACAGATACGCAGTATTTT. Based on the CDR3 plus reference TRBV28 and TRBJ2-3, the full variable domain is DVKVTQSSRYLVKRTGEKVFLECVQDMDHENMFWYRQDPGLGLRLIYFSYDVKMKEKGDIPEGYSVSREKKERFSLILESASTNQTSMYLCASSTRGGPTDTQYFGPGTRLTVL.

This rearrangement joins TRBV19 to TRBJ1-4; D is ambiguous. Germline CDR1 and CDR2: LNHDA and SQIVND (reference sequence). The CDR3 covers 17 residues. The V end lost 5 bases, the J end lost 10 bases, and 26 bases lay between the germline ends. CDR3: CASSSAFDPTFLGKLFF. CDR3 bases: TGTGCCAGTAGTTCAGCCTTTGACCCTACCTTCCTTGGAAAACTGTTTTTT.

The chain uses TRBV7-8 and TRBJ2-3; weak D call: TRBD2 (6 bases). Trimming pared 0 bases from V and 4 bases from J, leaving 11 bases between. The CDR3 runs 15 residues. Germline CDR1 is SGHVS and CDR2 is FQNEAQ. CDR3 DNA sequence: TGTGCCAGCAGCTTAGCGTCTAGCGTTGCAGATACGCAGTATTTT. This encodes CASSLASSVADTQYF.

This clone occurred a few times. The rearrangement uses TRBV4-2 and TRBJ2-1; 8 bases align to TRBD2. Germline assignment: CDR1 LGHNA and CDR2 YNFKEQ. The J segment lost 6 bases and the V segment lost 5 bases, leaving 9 bases of the junction unmatched. The CDR3 is made up of 15 amino acids. CDR3 sequence: CASSLGLEGFNEQFF. In DNA form, the CDR3 reads TGTGCCAGCAGCTTGGGACTAGAGGGTTTCAATGAGCAGTTCTTC.